This paragraph reports one TCR beta chain. Authors' processing steps: Amplification of reference gene primers provided the estimated nucleated cell counts. Assay used: immunoSEQ multiplex PCR; TCRdb lists only in-frame clones, some missing. The V and J calls and clone size are taken from that table; D and trimming were inferred from the DNA. The data show approximately 140,000 clones, under 90% seen once. This entry is derived from a study of blood T cell repertoires in COVID-19. Study-level information: Collection of acute and convalescent COVID-19 samples took place in the United States, Italy and Spain. PBMCs, B-cell-depleted T cells, or T cells were the source of the cDNA or gDNA that made up the material.

Germline CDR1 and CDR2: MGHDK and SYGVNS. The CDR3 sequence is 12 residues long. Trimming took off 1 base at V and 7 bases at J, with 7 bases between the two ends. The source material was peripheral blood. The chain has TRBV25-1 and TRBJ1-1, with D hard to call. The clonotype was recovered from a woman older than 75 in a cohort sampled during active or convalescent COVID-19. The CDR3, as DNA: TGTGCCAGCAGTGAATTTGGAGTTGAAGCTTTCTTT. As protein: CASSEFGVEAFF.